This T cell receptor (beta chain) was recorded in a study of regulatory T cells in long-lasting Graves disease. Study conclusions and caveats: Accuracy may have suffered from the small sample size. Comparison showed that persistent patients shared more public clonotypes (fewer than 3,000) than new patients (around 1,000). TRBV28, TRBJ1-2 and TRBJ2-5 were segments that persistent disease favored.

Of note for this clonotype: What it binds is not known.

Assembly of TCR beta libraries relied on iRepertoire HTBI primers together with Arm-PCR of CDR3 regions. Via MiXCR, TCRdb re-called the multiplex PCR reads, giving one row per CDR3 protein. This sample has 440,000 or so distinct CDR3 sequences, with 14% to 15% found just once. In germline, CDR1 is SGHTA, CDR2 FQGTGA. The CDR3 is made up of 15 amino acids. V was clipped by 5 bases and J by 7 bases; unmatched bases: 10. Noted time point: newly diagnosed GD, antithyroid drugs for less than 3 months. Generation of the TCR library employed RNA extracted from PBMCs. The diagnosis of Graves' disease used American Thyroid Association guidelines. These data also formed part of another study, on T cells in Graves' hyperthyroidism and ophthalmopathy.

This TCR derives from a woman aged 25 to 39 with Graves disease. The chain employs TRBV7-3 and TRBJ2-1, with TRBD2 matching over 8 bases. This material consisted of peripheral blood mononuclear cells (PBMCs), taken at new diagnosis, from a patient treated with antithyroid drugs. The DNA for the CDR3 is TGTGCCAGCAGCCCCAGCGGGAGTTCGAGGAATGAGCAGTTCTTC. Translated: CASSPSGSSRNEQFF.